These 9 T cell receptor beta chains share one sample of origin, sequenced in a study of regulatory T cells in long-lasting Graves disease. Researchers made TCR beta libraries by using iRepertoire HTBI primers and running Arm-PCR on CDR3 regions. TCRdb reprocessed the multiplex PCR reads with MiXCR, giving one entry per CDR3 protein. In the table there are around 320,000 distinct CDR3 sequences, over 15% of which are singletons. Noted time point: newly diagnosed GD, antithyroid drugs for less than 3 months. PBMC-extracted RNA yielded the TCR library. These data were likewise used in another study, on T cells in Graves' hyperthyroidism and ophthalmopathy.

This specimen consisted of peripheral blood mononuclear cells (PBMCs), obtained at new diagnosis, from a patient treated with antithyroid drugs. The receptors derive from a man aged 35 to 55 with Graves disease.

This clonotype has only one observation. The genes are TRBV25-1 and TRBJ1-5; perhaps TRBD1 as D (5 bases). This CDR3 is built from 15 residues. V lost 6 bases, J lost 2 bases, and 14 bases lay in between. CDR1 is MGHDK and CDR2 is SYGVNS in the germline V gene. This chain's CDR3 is CASRANGGGNQPQHF. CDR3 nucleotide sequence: TGTGCCAGCAGAGCCAACGGGGGAGGCAATCAGCCCCAGCATTTT.

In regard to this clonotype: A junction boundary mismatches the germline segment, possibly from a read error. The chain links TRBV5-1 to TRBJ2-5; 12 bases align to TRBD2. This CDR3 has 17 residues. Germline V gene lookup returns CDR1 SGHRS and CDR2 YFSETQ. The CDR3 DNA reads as TGTGCCAGCAGCTTGGCCCCTAGCGGGGGGGCCCAAGAGACCCAGTACTTC. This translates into CASSLAPSGGAQETQYF.

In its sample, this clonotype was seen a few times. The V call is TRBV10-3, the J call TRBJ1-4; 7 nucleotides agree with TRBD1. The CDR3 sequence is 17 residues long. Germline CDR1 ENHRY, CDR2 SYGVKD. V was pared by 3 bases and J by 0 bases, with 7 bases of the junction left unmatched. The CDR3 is CAISEAGTESTNEKLFF. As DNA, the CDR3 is TGTGCCATCAGTGAAGCCGGGACAGAATCAACTAATGAAAAACTGTTTTTT.

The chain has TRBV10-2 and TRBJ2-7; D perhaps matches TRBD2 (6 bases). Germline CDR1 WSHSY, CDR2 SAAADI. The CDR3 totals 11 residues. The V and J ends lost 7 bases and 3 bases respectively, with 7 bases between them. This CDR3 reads CASKEGYEQYF. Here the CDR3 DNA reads TGCGCCAGCAAGGAGGGCTACGAGCAGTACTTC.

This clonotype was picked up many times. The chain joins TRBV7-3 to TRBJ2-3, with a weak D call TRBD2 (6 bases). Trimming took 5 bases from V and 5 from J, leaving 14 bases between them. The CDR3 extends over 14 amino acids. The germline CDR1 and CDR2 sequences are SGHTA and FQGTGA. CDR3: CASSPTLAEDTQYF. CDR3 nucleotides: TGTGCCAGCAGCCCCACACTAGCAGAAGATACGCAGTATTTT.

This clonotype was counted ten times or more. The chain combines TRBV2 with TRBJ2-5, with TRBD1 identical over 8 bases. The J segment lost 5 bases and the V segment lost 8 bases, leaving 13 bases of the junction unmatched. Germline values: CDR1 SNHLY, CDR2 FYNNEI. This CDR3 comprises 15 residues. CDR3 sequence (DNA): TGTGCCAGCCACCACGGACAGGGAGAATGGGAGACCCAGTACTTC. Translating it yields CASHHGQGEWETQYF. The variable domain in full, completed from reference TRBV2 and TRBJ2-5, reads EPEVTQTPSHQVTQMGQEVILRCVPISNHLYFYWYRQILGQKVEFLVSFYNNEISEKSEIFDDQFSVERPDGSNFTLKIRSTKLEDSAMYFCASHHGQGEWETQYFGPGTRLLVL.

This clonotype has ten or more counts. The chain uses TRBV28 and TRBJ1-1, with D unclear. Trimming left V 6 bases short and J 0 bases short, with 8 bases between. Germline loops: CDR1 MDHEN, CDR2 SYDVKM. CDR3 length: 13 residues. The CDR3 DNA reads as TGTGCCAGCAGGGCAATCATGAACACTGAAGCTTTCTTT. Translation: CASRAIMNTEAFF.

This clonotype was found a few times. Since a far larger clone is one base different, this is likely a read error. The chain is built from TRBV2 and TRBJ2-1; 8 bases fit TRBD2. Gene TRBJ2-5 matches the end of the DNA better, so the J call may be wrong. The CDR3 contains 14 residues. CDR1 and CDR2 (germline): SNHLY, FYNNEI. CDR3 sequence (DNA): TGTGCCAGCAGGAGAGCGGGGGTCCAAGGGACCCAGTACTTC. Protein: CASRRAGVQGTQYF.

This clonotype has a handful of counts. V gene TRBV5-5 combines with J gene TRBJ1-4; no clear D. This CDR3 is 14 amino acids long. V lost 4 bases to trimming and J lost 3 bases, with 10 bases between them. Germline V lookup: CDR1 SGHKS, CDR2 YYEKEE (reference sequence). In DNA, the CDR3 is TGTGCCAGCAGCGGCCCCGGGGCTAATGAAAAACTGTTTTTT. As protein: CASSGPGANEKLFF.